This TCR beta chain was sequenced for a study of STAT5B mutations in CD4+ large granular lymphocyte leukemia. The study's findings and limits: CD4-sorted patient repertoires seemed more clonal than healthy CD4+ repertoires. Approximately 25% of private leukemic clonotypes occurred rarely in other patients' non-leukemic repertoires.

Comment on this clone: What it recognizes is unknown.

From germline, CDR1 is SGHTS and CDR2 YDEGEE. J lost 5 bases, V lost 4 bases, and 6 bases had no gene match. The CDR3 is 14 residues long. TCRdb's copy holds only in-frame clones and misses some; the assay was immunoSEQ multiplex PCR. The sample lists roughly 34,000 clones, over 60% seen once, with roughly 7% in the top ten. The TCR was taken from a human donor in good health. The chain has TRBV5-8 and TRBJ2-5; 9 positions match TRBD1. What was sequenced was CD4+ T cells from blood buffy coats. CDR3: CASSRDRDRETQYF. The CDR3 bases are TGTGCCAGCAGCCGGGACAGGGATAGGGAGACCCAGTACTTC. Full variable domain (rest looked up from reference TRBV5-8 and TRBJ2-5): EAGVTQSPTHLIKTRGQQATLRCSPISGHTSVYWYQQALGLGLQFLLWYDEGEERNRGNFPPRFSGRQFPNYSSELNVNALELEDSALYLCASSRDRDRETQYFGPGTRLLVL.